The T cell receptor beta chain under discussion was sequenced for a study of blood T cell repertoires in COVID-19. Authors' methods: Estimated nucleated cell counts came from reference gene primer amplification. Sequencing used immunoSEQ multiplex PCR; TCRdb keeps in-frame clones, though not all of them. The D gene and trimming were derived from the DNA, and the V and J assignments and clone size from that table. The sample includes more than 150,000 clones, nearly 85% of them seen just once. This clonotype originated in a woman aged 25 to 45 with acute or convalescent COVID-19. Sequencing was performed on peripheral blood.

In DNA, the CDR3 is TGTGCCAGCAGCCCGAGCGGGGGGGCCACGGATACGCAGTATTTT. Protein sequence: CASSPSGGATDTQYF. This chain joins TRBV7-3 and TRBJ2-3; the match to TRBD2 covers 10 bases. CDR1 and CDR2 (germline): SGHTA, FQGTGA. J lost 6 bases, V lost 5 bases, and 8 bases had no gene match. The CDR3 consists of 15 residues. The full variable domain, completed using reference TRBV7-3 and TRBJ2-3, is GAGVSQTPSNKVTEKGKYVELRCDPISGHTALYWYRQSLGQGPEFLIYFQGTGAADDSGLPNDRFFAVRPEGSVSTLKIQRTERGDSAVYLCASSPSGGATDTQYFGPGTRLTVL.